This passage covers 7 T cell receptor beta chains from one sample sequenced in a study of CD8 T cells in ankylosing spondylitis. TCRdb itself ran the 5' RACE reads through MiXCR, one entry per CDR3 protein. The sample comprises about 460,000 distinct CDR3 sequences, about 5.4% of which are singletons, and under 4.5% rests with the top ten. Study-level points and caveats: A TCR beta motif made of 7 to 9 highly homologous variants seemed typical of ankylosing spondylitis blood.

These receptors have no identified antigens. Specimen: blood, either unsorted or a sorted T cell fraction (not recorded which). These receptors all come from a male donor with ankylosing spondylitis.

This clonotype has ten or more counts. The chain links TRBV7-2 to TRBJ2-2; perhaps TRBD1 as D (5 bases). In germline, CDR1 is SGHTA, CDR2 FQGNSA. The CDR3 is 15 residues long. Trimming pared 1 base from V and 6 bases from J, leaving 12 bases between. CDR3 in amino acids: CASSLGSGFAGELFF. The CDR3 DNA sequence: TGTGCCAGCAGCTTAGGGTCAGGGTTTGCCGGGGAGCTGTTTTTT.

This clonotype has a handful of counts. The genes are TRBV5-6 and TRBJ2-7; 7 nucleotides align to TRBD1. Trimming took 4 bases from V and 0 from J; bases not matched to a gene: 4. This CDR3 has 14 residues. Germline V gene sequence: CDR1 SGHDT, CDR2 YYEEEE. The CDR3 DNA reads as TGTGCCAGCAGCATCGACAGGGCCTCCTACGAGCAGTACTTC. Amino acid sequence: CASSIDRASYEQYF.

The chain is built from TRBV7-2 and TRBJ1-3; possibly TRBD1 for D (6 bases). Between the trimmed V and J ends, which lost 7 bases and 3 bases, there was a span of 10 bases. The CDR3 runs 13 residues. Germline CDR1 reads SGHTA; CDR2 reads FQGNSA. The chain's CDR3 is CASNQTGGNTIYF. The DNA of the CDR3 is TGTGCCAGCAACCAGACAGGTGGAAACACCATATATTTT.

This clonotype appeared many times. The chain joins TRBV6-2 or TRBV6-3 to TRBJ2-3; D possibly corresponds to TRBD1 (6 bases). V shed 5 bases and J shed 6 bases, with 15 bases lying between them. The CDR3 consists of 14 residues. Germline CDR1 is MNHEY and CDR2 is SVGEGT. The chain's CDR3 is CASSLGQPSDTQYF. The CDR3 DNA reads TGTGCCAGCAGTCTCGGACAGCCCAGTGATACGCAGTATTTT.

In its sample, this clonotype was seen many times. The J gene is TRBJ1-1, the V gene TRBV5-1; TRBD1 agrees at 7 bases. The CDR3 runs to 15 residues. The germline gives CDR1 SGHRS, CDR2 YFSETQ. The trim removed 0 bases at V and 0 bases at J, leaving 2 bases unmatched. Written as DNA, the CDR3 is TGCGCCAGCAGCTTGGAGGGGGCCCTGAACACTGAAGCTTTCTTT. This codes for CASSLEGALNTEAFF.

This clonotype has just a few counts. The rearrangement links TRBV5-1 to TRBJ2-7; 10 nucleotides align to TRBD2. V trimming: 3 bases; J trimming: 2 bases; junction bases outside the gene matches: 5. The CDR3 spans 15 residues. The V gene's germline CDR1 is SGHRS and CDR2 YFSETQ. The CDR3 loop reads CASSSAGTSAYEQYF. CDR3 coding DNA: TGCGCCAGCAGCTCCGCCGGGACTAGCGCCTACGAGCAGTACTTC.

The chain has TRBV18 and TRBJ1-1; D is ambiguous. Germline CDR1 is KGHSH and CDR2 is LQKENI. CDR3 length equals 16 residues. Trimming took off 2 bases at V and 0 bases at J, with 13 bases between the two ends. CDR3 amino acids: CASSPRADLMNTEAFF. The CDR3 DNA reads TGTGCCAGCTCACCAAGGGCGGATCTCATGAACACTGAAGCTTTCTTT.